Listed below are T cell receptor beta chains from one sample, sequenced in a study of blood T cell repertoires in COVID-19. This table comes from immunoSEQ multiplex PCR, and its TCRdb copy is limited to in-frame clones, with some not included. There are about 210,000 clones in the sample; about nine tenths occur only once, and around 7% lies in the top ten. Sequencing used PBMCs or T cells enriched from blood (not recorded which). These receptor sequences come from a man under 40 in a cohort exposed to, infected with or recovered from COVID-19 (not recorded which). Both conserved end residues are part of each CDR3. Each record gives: clone size, V gene, D gene, CDR3 length, J gene, CDR3 protein, CDR3 DNA. D genes are given only for firm matches. The listing skips clone size in some rows; elsewhere it reads once, few, many or a size class.

NA,TRBV24-1,NA,13,TRBJ2-3,CATSDPDTDTQYF,TGTGCCACCAGTGACCCAGACACAGATACGCAGTATTTT
NA,TRBV28,NA,13,TRBJ1-3,CATGQSAGNTIYF,TGTGCCACAGGACAGTCAGCTGGGAACACCATATATTTT
NA,TRBV28,NA,13,TRBJ1-1,CASSVEWNTEAFF,TGTGCCAGCAGTGTTGAGTGGAACACTGAAGCTTTCTTT
NA,TRBV6-2/TRBV6-3,TRBD2,14,TRBJ2-7,CASSSSGRAYEQYF,TGTGCCAGCAGTTCTAGCGGGAGGGCCTACGAGCAGTACTTC
NA,TRBV7-8,NA,12,TRBJ2-3,CASSEHKDTQYF,TGTGCCAGCAGCGAACATAAGGATACGCAGTATTTT
NA,TRBV5-8,TRBD1,14,TRBJ1-2,CASRNRGGNYGYTF,TGTGCCAGCAGGAACAGGGGGGGAAACTATGGCTACACCTTC
medium-sized,TRBV7-6,TRBD1,14,TRBJ1-6,CASSFGDRNSPLHF,TGTGCCAGCAGCTTTGGGGACAGAAATTCACCCCTCCACTTT
NA,TRBV19,TRBD1,14,TRBJ2-3,CASSRTGVADTQYF,TGTGCCAGTAGCCGAACAGGGGTCGCAGATACGCAGTATTTT
NA,TRBV5-4,NA,15,TRBJ2-2,CASSPVTGNTGELFF,TGTGCCAGCAGCCCGGTGACAGGGAACACCGGGGAGCTGTTTTTT
NA,TRBV2,TRBD2,13,TRBJ2-5,CASNGGRQETQYF,TGTGCCAGCAACGGCGGGAGGCAAGAGACCCAGTACTTC
NA,TRBV10-3,TRBD2,16,TRBJ2-2,CAISESWTSSTGELFF,TGTGCCATCAGTGAGTCTTGGACTAGTTCCACCGGGGAGCTGTTTTTT
NA,TRBV3-1/TRBV3-2,NA,15,TRBJ1-5,CASSLTGVDNQPQHF,TGTGCCAGCAGCCTAACAGGAGTAGACAATCAGCCCCAGCATTTT
NA,TRBV7-3,TRBD1,13,TRBJ2-7,CASSSGTVGEQYF,TGTGCCAGCAGTTCTGGGACAGTCGGTGAGCAGTACTTC